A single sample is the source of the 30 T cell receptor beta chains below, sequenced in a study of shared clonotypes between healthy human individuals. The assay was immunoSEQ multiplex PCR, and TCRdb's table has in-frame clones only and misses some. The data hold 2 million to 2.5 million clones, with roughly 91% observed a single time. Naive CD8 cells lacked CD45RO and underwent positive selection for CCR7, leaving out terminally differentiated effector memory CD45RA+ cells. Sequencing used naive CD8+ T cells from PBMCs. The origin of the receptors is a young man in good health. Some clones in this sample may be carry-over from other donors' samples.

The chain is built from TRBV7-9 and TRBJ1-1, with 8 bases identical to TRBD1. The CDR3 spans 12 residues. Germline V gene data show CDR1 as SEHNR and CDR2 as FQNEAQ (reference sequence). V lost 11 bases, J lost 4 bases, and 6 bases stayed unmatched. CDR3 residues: CAAGGSVTEAFF. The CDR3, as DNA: TGTGCCGCAGGGGGCTCGGTCACTGAAGCTTTCTTT.

CDR3 in DNA: TGCGCCAGCAGCCAAGCCCCCGGGACTATTTTAGAGACCCAGTACTTC. It yields the protein CASSQAPGTILETQYF. The chain couples TRBV4-1 to TRBJ2-5; TRBD2 agrees at 7 bases. V lost 1 base, J lost 4 bases, and 9 bases stayed unmatched. This CDR3 region has 16 residues. Germline loops: CDR1 MGHRA, CDR2 YSYEKL.

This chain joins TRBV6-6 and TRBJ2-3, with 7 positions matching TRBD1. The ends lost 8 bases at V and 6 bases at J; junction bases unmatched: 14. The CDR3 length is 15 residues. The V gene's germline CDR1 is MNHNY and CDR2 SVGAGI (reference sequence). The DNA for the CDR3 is TGTGCCAGCGGGCCCGGGACAGACCCCGCGGATACGCAGTATTTT. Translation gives CASGPGTDPADTQYF.

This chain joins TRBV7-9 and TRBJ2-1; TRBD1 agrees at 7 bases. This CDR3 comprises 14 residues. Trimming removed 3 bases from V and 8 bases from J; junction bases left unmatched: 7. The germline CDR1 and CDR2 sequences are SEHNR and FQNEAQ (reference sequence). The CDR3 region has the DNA TGTGCCAGCAGCTTCGCTGGGACAGTGTATGAGCAGTTCTTC. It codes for CASSFAGTVYEQFF. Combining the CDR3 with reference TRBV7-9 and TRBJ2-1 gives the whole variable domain DTGVSQNPRHKITKRGQNVTFRCDPISEHNRLYWYRQTLGQGPEFLTYFQNEAQLEKSRLLSDRFSAERPKGSFSTLEIQRTEQGDSAMYLCASSFAGTVYEQFFGPGTRLTVL.

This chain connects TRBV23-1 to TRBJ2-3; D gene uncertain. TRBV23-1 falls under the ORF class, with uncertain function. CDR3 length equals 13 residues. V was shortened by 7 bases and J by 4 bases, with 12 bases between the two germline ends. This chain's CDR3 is CASNPAEADTQYF. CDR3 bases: TGCGCCAGCAATCCGGCAGAGGCAGATACGCAGTATTTT.

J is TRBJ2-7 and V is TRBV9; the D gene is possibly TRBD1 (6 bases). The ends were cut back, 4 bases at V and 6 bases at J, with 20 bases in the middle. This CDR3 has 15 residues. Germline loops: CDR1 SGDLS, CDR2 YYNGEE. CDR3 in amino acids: CASSPLVAGVGEQYF. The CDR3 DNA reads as TGTGCCAGCAGCCCTCTCGTGGCAGGGGTGGGCGAGCAGTACTTC.

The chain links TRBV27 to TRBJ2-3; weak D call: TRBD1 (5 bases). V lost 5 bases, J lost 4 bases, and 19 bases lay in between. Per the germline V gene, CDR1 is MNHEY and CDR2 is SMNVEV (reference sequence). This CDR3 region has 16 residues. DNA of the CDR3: TGTGCCAGCAGTCCCGTTAAGGGGCGGTTGGCAGATACGCAGTATTTT. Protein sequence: CASSPVKGRLADTQYF.

CDR3: CASSSAIDGYTF. The CDR3 DNA reads TGTGCCAGCAGTTCTGCAATAGATGGCTACACCTTC. The chain recombines TRBV6-5 with TRBJ1-2; D uncertain. From germline, CDR1 is MNHEY and CDR2 SVGAGI. CDR3 size: 12 residues. The V gene lost 4 bases and the J gene lost 6 bases, with 9 bases spanning the gap.

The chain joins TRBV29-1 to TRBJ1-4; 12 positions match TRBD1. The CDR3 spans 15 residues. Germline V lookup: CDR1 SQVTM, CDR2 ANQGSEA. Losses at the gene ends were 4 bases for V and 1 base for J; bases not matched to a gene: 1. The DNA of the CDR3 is TGCAGCGTTGGGGACAGGGGGCAAACTAATGAAAAACTGTTTTTT. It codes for CSVGDRGQTNEKLFF.

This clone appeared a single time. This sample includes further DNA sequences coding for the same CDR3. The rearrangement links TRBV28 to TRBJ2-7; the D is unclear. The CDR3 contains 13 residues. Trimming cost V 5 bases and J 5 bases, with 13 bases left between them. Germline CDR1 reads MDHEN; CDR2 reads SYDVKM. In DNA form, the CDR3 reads TGTGCCAGCAGTCTCGGTCCCAGGAACGAGCAGTACTTC. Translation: CASSLGPRNEQYF.

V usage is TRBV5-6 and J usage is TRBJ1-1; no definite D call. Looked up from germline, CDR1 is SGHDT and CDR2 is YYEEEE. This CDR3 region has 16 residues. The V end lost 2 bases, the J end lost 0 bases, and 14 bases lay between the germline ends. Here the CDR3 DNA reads TGTGCCAGCAGCTTCCCGCGGAGAGCAATGAACACTGAAGCTTTCTTT. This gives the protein CASSFPRRAMNTEAFF.

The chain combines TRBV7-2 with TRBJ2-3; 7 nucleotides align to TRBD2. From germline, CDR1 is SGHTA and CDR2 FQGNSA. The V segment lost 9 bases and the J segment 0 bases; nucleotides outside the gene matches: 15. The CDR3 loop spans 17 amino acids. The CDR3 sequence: CASLGVLAGPSTDTQYF. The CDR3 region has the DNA TGTGCCAGTTTGGGGGTGTTAGCGGGCCCCAGCACAGATACGCAGTATTTT.

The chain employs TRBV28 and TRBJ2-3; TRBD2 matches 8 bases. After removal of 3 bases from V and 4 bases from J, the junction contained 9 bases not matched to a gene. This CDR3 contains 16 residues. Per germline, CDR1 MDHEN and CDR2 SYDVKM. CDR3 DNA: TGTGCCAGCAGTTTCCCGGGGGCGGGAGGCCCAGATACGCAGTATTTT. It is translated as CASSFPGAGGPDTQYF.

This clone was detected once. The CDR3 spells CASSWDTNYEQYF. CDR3 bases: TGTGCCAGCAGTTGGGACACCAACTACGAGCAGTACTTC. This rearrangement joins TRBV6-6 to TRBJ2-7, with TRBD1 as a possible D gene (6 bases). Trimming stripped 4 bases from V and 3 bases from J, with 10 bases between. CDR1 is MNHNY and CDR2 is SVGAGI in the germline V gene (reference sequence). The CDR3 runs to 13 residues.

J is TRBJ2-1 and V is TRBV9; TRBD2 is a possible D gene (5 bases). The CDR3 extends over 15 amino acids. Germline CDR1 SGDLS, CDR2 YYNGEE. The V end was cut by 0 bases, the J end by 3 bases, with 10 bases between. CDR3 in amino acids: CASSVDRGFYNEQFF. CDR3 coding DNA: TGTGCCAGCAGCGTAGATCGCGGGTTCTACAATGAGCAGTTCTTC.

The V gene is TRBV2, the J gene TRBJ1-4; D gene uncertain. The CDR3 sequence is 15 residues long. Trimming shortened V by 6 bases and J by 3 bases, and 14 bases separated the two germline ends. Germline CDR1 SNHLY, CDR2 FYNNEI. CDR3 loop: CASSRWEGANEKLFF. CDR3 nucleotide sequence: TGTGCCAGCAGCCGATGGGAGGGCGCTAATGAAAAACTGTTTTTT.

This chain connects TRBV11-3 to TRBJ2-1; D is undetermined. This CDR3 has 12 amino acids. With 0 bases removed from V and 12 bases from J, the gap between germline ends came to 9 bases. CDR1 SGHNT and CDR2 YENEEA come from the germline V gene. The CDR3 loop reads CASSLDRRRQFF. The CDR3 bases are TGTGCCAGCAGCTTAGATCGAAGGCGGCAGTTCTTC.

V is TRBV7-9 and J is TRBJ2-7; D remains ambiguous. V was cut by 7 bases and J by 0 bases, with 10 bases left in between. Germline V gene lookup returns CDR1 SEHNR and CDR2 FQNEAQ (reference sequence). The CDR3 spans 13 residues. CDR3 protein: CASTWSGSYEQYF. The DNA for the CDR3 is TGTGCCAGCACCTGGTCGGGCTCCTACGAGCAGTACTTC.

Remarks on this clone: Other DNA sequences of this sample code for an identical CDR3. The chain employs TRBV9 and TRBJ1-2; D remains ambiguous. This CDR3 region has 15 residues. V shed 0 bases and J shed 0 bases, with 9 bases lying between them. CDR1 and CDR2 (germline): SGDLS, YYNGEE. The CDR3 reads CASSVATGANYGYTF. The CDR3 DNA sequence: TGTGCCAGCAGCGTAGCTACTGGGGCTAACTATGGCTACACCTTC. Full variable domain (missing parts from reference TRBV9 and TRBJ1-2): DSGVTQTPKHLITATGQRVTLRCSPRSGDLSVYWYQQSLDQGLQFLIQYYNGEERAKGNILERFSAQQFPDLHSELNLSSLELGDSALYFCASSVATGANYGYTFGSGTRLTVV.

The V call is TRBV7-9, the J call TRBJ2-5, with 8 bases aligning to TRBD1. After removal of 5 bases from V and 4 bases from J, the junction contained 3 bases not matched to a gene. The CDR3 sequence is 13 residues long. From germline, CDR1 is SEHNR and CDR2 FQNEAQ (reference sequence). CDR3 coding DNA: TGTGCCAGCAGCCCCGGACAGGGAGAGACCCAGTACTTC. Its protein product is CASSPGQGETQYF.

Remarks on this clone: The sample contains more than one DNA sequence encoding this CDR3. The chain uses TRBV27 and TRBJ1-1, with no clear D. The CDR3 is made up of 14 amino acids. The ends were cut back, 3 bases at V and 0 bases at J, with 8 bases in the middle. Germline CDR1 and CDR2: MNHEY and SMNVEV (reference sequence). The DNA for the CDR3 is TGTGCCAGCAGTTTGTTAGGCCTGAACACTGAAGCTTTCTTT. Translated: CASSLLGLNTEAFF.

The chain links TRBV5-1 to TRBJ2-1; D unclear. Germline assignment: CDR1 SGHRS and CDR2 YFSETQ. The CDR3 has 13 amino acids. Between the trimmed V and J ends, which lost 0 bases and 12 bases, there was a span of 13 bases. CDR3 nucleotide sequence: TGCGCCAGCAGCTTGGCTGGTAGACGAGGGCAGTTCTTC. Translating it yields CASSLAGRRGQFF.

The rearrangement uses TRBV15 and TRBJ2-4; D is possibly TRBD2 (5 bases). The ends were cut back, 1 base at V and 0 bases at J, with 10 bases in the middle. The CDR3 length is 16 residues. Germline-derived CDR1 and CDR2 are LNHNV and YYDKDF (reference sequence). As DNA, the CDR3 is TGTGCCACCAGCAGAGGTCGTGGACTAGCCAAAAACATTCAGTACTTC. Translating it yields CATSRGRGLAKNIQYF.

CDR3 DNA sequence: TGTGCCAGCAGCCCGGGACTAGCCGCAGATACGCAGTATTTT. It is translated as CASSPGLAADTQYF. This sequence joins TRBV5-6 and TRBJ2-3, with TRBD2 identical over 9 bases. Germline loops: CDR1 SGHDT, CDR2 YYEEEE. V lost 4 bases to trimming and J lost 4 bases; unmatched junction nucleotides: 4. This CDR3 is built from 14 residues.

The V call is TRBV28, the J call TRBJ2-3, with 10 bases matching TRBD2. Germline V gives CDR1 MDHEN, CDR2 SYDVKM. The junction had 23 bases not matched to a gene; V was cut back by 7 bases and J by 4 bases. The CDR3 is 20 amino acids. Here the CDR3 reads CASTHLAGGPRRREPDTQYF. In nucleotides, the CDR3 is TGTGCCAGCACCCACTTAGCGGGAGGACCCAGGAGGAGGGAGCCAGATACGCAGTATTTT.

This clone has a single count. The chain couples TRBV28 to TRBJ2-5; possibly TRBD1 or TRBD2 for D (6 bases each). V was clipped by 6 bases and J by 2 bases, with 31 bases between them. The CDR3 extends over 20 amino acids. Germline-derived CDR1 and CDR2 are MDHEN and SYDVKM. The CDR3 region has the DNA TGTGCCAGCAGCCCATGGAGGGAGGTGGGGGCTAGCGAGGGACAAGAGACCCAGTACTTC. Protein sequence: CASSPWREVGASEGQETQYF. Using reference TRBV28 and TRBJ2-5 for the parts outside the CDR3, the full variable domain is DVKVTQSSRYLVKRTGEKVFLECVQDMDHENMFWYRQDPGLGLRLIYFSYDVKMKEKGDIPEGYSVSREKKERFSLILESASTNQTSMYLCASSPWREVGASEGQETQYFGPGTRLLVL.

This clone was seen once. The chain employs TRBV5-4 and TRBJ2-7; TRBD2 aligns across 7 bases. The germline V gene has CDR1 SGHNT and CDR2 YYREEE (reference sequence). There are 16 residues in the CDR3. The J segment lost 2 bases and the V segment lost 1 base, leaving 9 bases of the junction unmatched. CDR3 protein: CASSLYGGRSAYEQYF. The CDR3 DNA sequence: TGTGCCAGCAGCTTGTATGGCGGGAGATCTGCCTACGAGCAGTACTTC. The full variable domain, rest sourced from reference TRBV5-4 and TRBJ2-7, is ETGVTQSPTHLIKTRGQQVTLRCSSQSGHNTVSWYQQALGQGPQFIFQYYREEENGRGNFPPRFSGLQFPNYSSELNVNALELDDSALYLCASSLYGGRSAYEQYFGPGTRLTVT.

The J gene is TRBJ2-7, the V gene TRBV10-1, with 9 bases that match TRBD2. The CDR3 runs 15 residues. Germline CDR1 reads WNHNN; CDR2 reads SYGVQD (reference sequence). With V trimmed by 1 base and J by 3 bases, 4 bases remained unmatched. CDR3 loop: CASSEYNSGSYEQYF. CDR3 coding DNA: TGCGCCAGCAGTGAGTATAATAGCGGGAGCTACGAGCAGTACTTC.

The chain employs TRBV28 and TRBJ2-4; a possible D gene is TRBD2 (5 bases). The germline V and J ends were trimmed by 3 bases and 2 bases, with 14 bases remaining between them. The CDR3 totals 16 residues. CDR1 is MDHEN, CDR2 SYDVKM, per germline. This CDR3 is CASSLVPYGTKNIQYF. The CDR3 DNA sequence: TGTGCCAGCAGTTTGGTTCCCTACGGGACCAAAAACATTCAGTACTTC. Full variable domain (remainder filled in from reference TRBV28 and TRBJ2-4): DVKVTQSSRYLVKRTGEKVFLECVQDMDHENMFWYRQDPGLGLRLIYFSYDVKMKEKGDIPEGYSVSREKKERFSLILESASTNQTSMYLCASSLVPYGTKNIQYFGAGTRLSVL.

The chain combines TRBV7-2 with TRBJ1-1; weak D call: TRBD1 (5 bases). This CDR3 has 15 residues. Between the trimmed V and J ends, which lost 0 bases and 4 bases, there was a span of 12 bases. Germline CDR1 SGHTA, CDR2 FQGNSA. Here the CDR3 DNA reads TGTGCCAGCAGCTTAGCGGTGTCAGGGCCCACTGAAGCTTTCTTT. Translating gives CASSLAVSGPTEAFF.